Listed here are 20 T cell receptor beta chains from one sample, sequenced in a study of T cell responses to AZD1222 COVID-19 vaccine. TCRdb's copy holds only in-frame clones and misses some; the assay was immunoSEQ multiplex PCR. This table has 120,000 to 150,000 clones, around 91% appearing once. Sample: peripheral blood, taken on day 0 of AZD1222 vaccination. The receptors come from an adult in good health.

The V call is TRBV5-5, the J call TRBJ2-2; D gene uncertain. With 0 bases removed from V and 7 bases from J, the gap between germline ends came to 7 bases. The CDR3 length is 13 residues. Germline CDR1 and CDR2: SGHKS and YYEKEE (reference sequence). CDR3 in amino acids: CASSLVGFGELFF. The CDR3 bases are TGTGCCAGCAGCTTGGTGGGGTTCGGGGAGCTGTTTTTT.

This chain joins TRBV10-1 and TRBJ2-7; 8 positions match TRBD1. In germline, CDR1 is WNHNN, CDR2 SYGVQD (reference sequence). Trimming at V came to 8 bases and at J to 1 base, leaving 7 bases not matched to a gene. The CDR3 loop spans 14 amino acids. The CDR3 DNA reads as TGCGCCAGCCTGGGACAGGTGACTTCCTACGAGCAGTACTTC. This sequence encodes CASLGQVTSYEQYF.

The chain joins TRBV2 to TRBJ2-6, with no clear D. V lost 5 bases to trimming and J lost 4 bases, with 6 bases between them. This CDR3 is built from 13 residues. Germline assignment: CDR1 SNHLY and CDR2 FYNNEI. CDR3 sequence (DNA): TGTGCCAGCAGTCCCTCGGGGGCCAACGTCCTGACTTTC. Residues: CASSPSGANVLTF.

The genes are TRBV7-9 and TRBJ1-1, with TRBD1 identical over 8 bases. Germline loops: CDR1 SEHNR, CDR2 FQNEAQ (reference sequence). This CDR3 has 15 residues. V lost 5 bases and J lost 1; bases outside the gene matches: 6. The CDR3 protein is CASSPSTGANTEAFF. In DNA form, the CDR3 reads TGTGCCAGCAGCCCGTCGACAGGGGCGAACACTGAAGCTTTCTTT.

A single count supports this clone. V gene TRBV7-9 combines with J gene TRBJ2-5, with 7 bases aligning to TRBD1. The CDR3 extends over 14 amino acids. Per the germline V gene, CDR1 is SEHNR and CDR2 is FQNEAQ (reference sequence). V was clipped by 0 bases and J by 5 bases; unmatched bases: 3. The DNA for the CDR3 is TGTGCCAGCAGCTTAGCGTTAGGGGGCGAGACCCAGTACTTC. Translating gives CASSLALGGETQYF. The full variable domain, with the rest looked up from reference TRBV7-9 and TRBJ2-5, is DTGVSQNPRHKITKRGQNVTFRCDPISEHNRLYWYRQTLGQGPEFLTYFQNEAQLEKSRLLSDRFSAERPKGSFSTLEIQRTEQGDSAMYLCASSLALGGETQYFGPGTRLLVL.

This clone showed up just a few times. The CDR3 loop is CASSILGRTGKADTQYF. The DNA of the CDR3 is TGTGCCAGCAGCATCCTAGGTCGGACAGGGAAGGCAGATACGCAGTATTTT. The V and J genes are TRBV5-4 and TRBJ2-3; 8 bases match TRBD1. The germline V gene encodes CDR1 SGHNT and CDR2 YYREEE (reference sequence). The CDR3 spans 17 residues. Trimming cost V 4 bases and J 4 bases; bases outside gene matches: 14.

The V and J genes are TRBV28 and TRBJ1-5; possible D gene TRBD1, 6 bases. CDR3 size: 14 residues. In germline, CDR1 is MDHEN, CDR2 SYDVKM. V shed 6 bases and J shed 3 bases, with 12 bases lying between them. CDR3 coding DNA: TGTGCCAGCAGGGGAAACAGGGACAATCAGCCCCAGCATTTT. Its translation is CASRGNRDNQPQHF. The full variable domain, completed using reference TRBV28 and TRBJ1-5, is DVKVTQSSRYLVKRTGEKVFLECVQDMDHENMFWYRQDPGLGLRLIYFSYDVKMKEKGDIPEGYSVSREKKERFSLILESASTNQTSMYLCASRGNRDNQPQHFGDGTRLSIL.

The genes are TRBV27 and TRBJ1-1; 9 nucleotides match TRBD1. Germline V CDR1 and CDR2: MNHEY, SMNVEV (reference sequence). The CDR3 extends over 14 amino acids. The V and J ends lost 3 bases and 7 bases, in that order; junction bases with no gene match: 6. The CDR3 loop reads CASSFWDRVGEAFF. The CDR3 DNA follows: TGTGCCAGCAGTTTTTGGGACAGGGTAGGTGAAGCTTTCTTT.

The chain links TRBV4-3 to TRBJ2-7; D is perhaps TRBD1 (6 bases). Per the germline V gene, CDR1 is LGHNA and CDR2 is YSLEER. Trimming cost V 1 base and J 2 bases, with 18 bases left between them. The CDR3 consists of 17 residues. CDR3 DNA: TGCGCCAGCAGCCAAGCGAGGGGTCTGGACAGCACCTACGAGCAGTACTTC. Protein sequence: CASSQARGLDSTYEQYF.

In its sample, this clone was seen once. The chain recombines TRBV28 with TRBJ1-2; maybe TRBD1 (6 bases). Trimming stripped 6 bases from V and 0 bases from J, with 17 bases between. Germline CDR1 MDHEN, CDR2 SYDVKM. The CDR3 is 16 residues long. CDR3 coding DNA: TGTGCCAGCAGGCTAGAAATTGCAGGGGCTAACTATGGCTACACCTTC. Translated: CASRLEIAGANYGYTF.

The CDR3: CASSGLTSSGANVLTF. DNA of the CDR3: TGTGCCAGCAGCGGATTAACATCCTCTGGGGCCAACGTCCTGACTTTC. The V call is TRBV9, the J call TRBJ2-6; D remains unclear. Germline V CDR1 and CDR2: SGDLS, YYNGEE. Trimming left V 3 bases short and J 0 bases short, with 10 bases between. CDR3 size: 16 residues.

The gene calls are TRBV28 and TRBJ2-7, with D maybe TRBD2 (7 bases). With 3 bases removed from V and 5 bases from J, the gap between germline ends came to 17 bases. There are 15 residues in the CDR3. Germline V gene sequence: CDR1 MDHEN, CDR2 SYDVKM. CDR3 sequence: CASSFRGGGSNEQYF. For the CDR3, the DNA is TGTGCCAGCAGTTTCCGTGGGGGCGGGAGTAACGAGCAGTACTTC.

J is TRBJ1-3 and V is TRBV11-2; D not certain. V shed 5 bases and J shed 4 bases, with 15 bases lying between them. The V gene's germline CDR1 is SGHAT and CDR2 FQNNGV. This CDR3 has 15 residues. The CDR3 here is CASSHHISKGNTIYF. The CDR3 DNA reads TGTGCCAGCAGCCACCATATAAGTAAAGGAAACACCATATATTTT.

This chain's CDR3 is CASSPWTGRTADTQYF. CDR3 DNA sequence: TGTGCCAGCAGCCCCTGGACAGGGAGAACGGCAGATACGCAGTATTTT. The chain recombines TRBV14 with TRBJ2-3, with 8 bases fitting TRBD1. V lost 4 bases to trimming and J lost 4 bases; unmatched junction nucleotides: 10. The CDR3 extends over 16 amino acids. Per the germline V gene, CDR1 is SGHDN and CDR2 is FVKESK.

CDR3 sequence: CATSILGDRGFGSNQPQHF. The CDR3 nucleotides are TGTGCCACCAGCATCCTAGGGGACAGGGGGTTTGGTAGCAATCAGCCCCAGCATTTT. V gene TRBV15 combines with J gene TRBJ1-5; 11 nucleotides align to TRBD1. Germline V gene lookup returns CDR1 LNHNV and CDR2 YYDKDF (reference sequence). J was trimmed by 0 bases and V by 4 bases; bases with no gene match: 11. This CDR3 is 19 amino acids long.

CDR3 in amino acids: CASSELAERYNEQFF. In DNA form, the CDR3 reads TGCGCCAGCAGTGAGTTAGCAGAGAGGTACAATGAGCAGTTCTTC. The genes are TRBV10-2 and TRBJ2-1; D gene ambiguous. There are 15 residues in the CDR3. The germline gives CDR1 WSHSY, CDR2 SAAADI. The germline V and J ends were trimmed by 1 base and 4 bases, with 11 bases remaining between them.

The gene calls are TRBV7-3 and TRBJ2-1, with D perhaps TRBD2 (6 bases). V dropped 5 bases and J dropped 5 bases, with 16 bases sitting between them. The CDR3 covers 15 residues. Germline V gives CDR1 SGHTA, CDR2 FQGTGA. For the CDR3, the DNA is TGTGCCAGCAGCCAAGTGCTGGGAGGTAACAATGAGCAGTTCTTC. Amino acid sequence: CASSQVLGGNNEQFF.

This clone was seen once. The rearrangement joins TRBV5-1 to TRBJ1-2; no clear D gene. CDR1 is SGHRS, CDR2 YFSETQ, per germline. V was shortened by 0 bases and J by 7 bases, with 13 bases between the two germline ends. CDR3 length equals 14 residues. In DNA form, the CDR3 reads TGCGCCAGCAGCTTGGCCCACCCCGGGAGTGGCTACACCTTC. Its protein is CASSLAHPGSGYTF.

This clone has only one observation. The V call is TRBV27, the J call TRBJ1-1, with 9 positions matching TRBD1. Trimming at V came to 5 bases and at J to 6 bases, leaving 7 bases not matched to a gene. The CDR3 has 14 residues. Germline assignment: CDR1 MNHEY and CDR2 SMNVEV (reference sequence). CDR3 protein: CASSPQGASSEAFF. CDR3 nucleotide sequence: TGTGCCAGCAGTCCACAGGGGGCAAGCTCTGAAGCTTTCTTT.

This sequence joins TRBV5-1 and TRBJ2-7; TRBD1 matches 9 bases. This CDR3 contains 15 residues. Trimming took 0 bases from V and 3 from J; bases not matched to a gene: 4. Per germline, CDR1 SGHRS and CDR2 YFSETQ. CDR3 amino acids: CASSLAMTGGYEQYF. CDR3 nucleotide sequence: TGCGCCAGCAGCTTGGCCATGACAGGGGGCTACGAGCAGTACTTC.